This TCR beta chain emerged from a study of cytomegalovirus exposure and HLA in healthy donors. About the study: Earlier, about 180 million T cells were analyzed, and around 100 million unique TCR beta sequences were found among them.

V was clipped by 0 bases and J by 7 bases, with 14 bases between them. CDR3 size: 15 residues. Germline values: CDR1 SGDLS, CDR2 YYNGEE. Note on this clone: Its antigen is undetermined.

Overall study results and limits: In a later analysis, HLA-associated TCR beta chains were more clonally expanded than equally common others. Most TCR sequences were rare, but some public TCRs occurred in many donors. Cytomegalovirus association was listed for 150 to 200 TCR beta chains.

PCR involved 60 Vbeta and 13 Jbeta primers. The protocol was immunoSEQ multiplex PCR, while the TCRdb copy is restricted to in-frame clones and leaves out a portion. The sample lists approximately 150,000 clones, about 74% occurring once. The sample taken for sequencing was PBMCs. This clonotype was sampled from a male donor in good health and CMV-seronegative. V gene TRBV9 combines with J gene TRBJ2-1, with D uncertain. This chain's CDR3 is CASSVGPIRGNEQFF. The CDR3 DNA reads as TGTGCCAGCAGCGTAGGACCCATCAGAGGAAATGAGCAGTTCTTC.